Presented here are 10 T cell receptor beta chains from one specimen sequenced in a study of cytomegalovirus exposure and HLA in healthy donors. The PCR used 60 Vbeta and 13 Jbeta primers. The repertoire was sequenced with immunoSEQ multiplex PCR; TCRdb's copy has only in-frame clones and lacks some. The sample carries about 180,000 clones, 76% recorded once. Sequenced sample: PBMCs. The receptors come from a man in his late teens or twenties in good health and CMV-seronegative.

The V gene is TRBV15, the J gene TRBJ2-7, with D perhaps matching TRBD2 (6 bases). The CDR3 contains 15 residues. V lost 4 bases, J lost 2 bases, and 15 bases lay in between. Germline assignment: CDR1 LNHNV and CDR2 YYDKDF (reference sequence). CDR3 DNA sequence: TGTGCCACCAGCACACGACTAGGGGTGACCTACGAGCAGTACTTC. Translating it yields CATSTRLGVTYEQYF.

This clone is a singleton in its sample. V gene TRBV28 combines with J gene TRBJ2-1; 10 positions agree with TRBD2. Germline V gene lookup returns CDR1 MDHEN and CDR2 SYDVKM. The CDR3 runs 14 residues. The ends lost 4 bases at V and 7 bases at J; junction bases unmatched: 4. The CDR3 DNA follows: TGTGCCAGCAGTTCTAGCGGGAGTGAGAATGAGCAGTTCTTC. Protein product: CASSSSGSENEQFF. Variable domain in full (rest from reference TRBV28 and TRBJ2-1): DVKVTQSSRYLVKRTGEKVFLECVQDMDHENMFWYRQDPGLGLRLIYFSYDVKMKEKGDIPEGYSVSREKKERFSLILESASTNQTSMYLCASSSSGSENEQFFGPGTRLTVL.

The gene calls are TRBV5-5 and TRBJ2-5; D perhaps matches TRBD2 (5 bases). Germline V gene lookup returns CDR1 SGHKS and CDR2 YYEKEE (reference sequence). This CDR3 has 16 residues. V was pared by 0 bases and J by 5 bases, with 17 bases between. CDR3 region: CASSLGEVGSFETQYF. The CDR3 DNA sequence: TGTGCCAGCAGCTTGGGTGAGGTTGGGAGTTTCGAGACCCAGTACTTC.

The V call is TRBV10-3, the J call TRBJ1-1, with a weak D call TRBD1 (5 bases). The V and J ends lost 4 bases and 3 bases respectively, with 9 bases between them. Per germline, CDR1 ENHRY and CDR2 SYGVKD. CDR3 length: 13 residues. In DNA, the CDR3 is TGTGCCATCAGTGGCAGGGCAGACACTGAAGCTTTCTTT. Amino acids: CAISGRADTEAFF.

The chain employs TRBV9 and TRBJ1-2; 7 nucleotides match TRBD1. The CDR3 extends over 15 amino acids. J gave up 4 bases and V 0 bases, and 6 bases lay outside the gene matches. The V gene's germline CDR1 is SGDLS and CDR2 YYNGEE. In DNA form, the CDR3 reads TGTGCCAGCAGCGTAGGCGAGGGGGCGGTCTATGGCTACACCTTC. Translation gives CASSVGEGAVYGYTF.

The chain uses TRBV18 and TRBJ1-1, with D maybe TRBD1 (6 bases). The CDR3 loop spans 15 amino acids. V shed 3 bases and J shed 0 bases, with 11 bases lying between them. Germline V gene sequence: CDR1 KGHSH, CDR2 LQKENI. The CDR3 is CASSPAGTLNTEAFF. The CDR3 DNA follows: TGTGCCAGCTCACCGGCAGGGACACTGAACACTGAAGCTTTCTTT.

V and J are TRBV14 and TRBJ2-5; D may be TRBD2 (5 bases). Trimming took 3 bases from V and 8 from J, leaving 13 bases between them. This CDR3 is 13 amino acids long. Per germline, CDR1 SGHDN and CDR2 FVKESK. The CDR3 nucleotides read TGTGCCAGCAGCCAGGGGAGTCCGGGAACCCAGTACTTC. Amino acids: CASSQGSPGTQYF. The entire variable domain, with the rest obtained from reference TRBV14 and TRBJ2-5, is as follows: EAGVTQFPSHSVIEKGQTVTLRCDPISGHDNLYWYRRVMGKEIKFLLHFVKESKQDESGMPNNRFLAERTGGTYSTLKVQPAELEDSGVYFCASSQGSPGTQYFGPGTRLLVL.

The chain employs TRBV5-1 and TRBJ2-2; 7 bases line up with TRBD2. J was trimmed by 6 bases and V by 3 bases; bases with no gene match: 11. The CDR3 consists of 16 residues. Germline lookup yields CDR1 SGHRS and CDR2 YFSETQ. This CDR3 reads CASSSLGGGLPGELFF. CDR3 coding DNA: TGCGCCAGCAGCTCTCTCGGCGGGGGTTTACCCGGGGAGCTGTTTTTT. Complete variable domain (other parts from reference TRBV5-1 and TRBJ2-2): KAGVTQTPRYLIKTRGQQVTLSCSPISGHRSVSWYQQTPGQGLQFLFEYFSETQRNKGNFPGRFSGRQFSNSRSEMNVSTLELGDSALYLCASSSLGGGLPGELFFGEGSRLTVL.

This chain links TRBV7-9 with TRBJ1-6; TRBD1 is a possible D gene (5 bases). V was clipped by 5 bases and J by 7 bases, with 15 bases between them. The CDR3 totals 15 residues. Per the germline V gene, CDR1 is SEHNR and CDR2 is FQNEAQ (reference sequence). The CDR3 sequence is CASSRLGGWNSPLHF. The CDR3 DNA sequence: TGTGCCAGCAGCCGCCTGGGGGGGTGGAATTCACCCCTCCACTTT. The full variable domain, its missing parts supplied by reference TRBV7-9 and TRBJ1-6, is DTGVSQNPRHKITKRGQNVTFRCDPISEHNRLYWYRQTLGQGPEFLTYFQNEAQLEKSRLLSDRFSAERPKGSFSTLEIQRTEQGDSAMYLCASSRLGGWNSPLHFGNGTRLTVT.

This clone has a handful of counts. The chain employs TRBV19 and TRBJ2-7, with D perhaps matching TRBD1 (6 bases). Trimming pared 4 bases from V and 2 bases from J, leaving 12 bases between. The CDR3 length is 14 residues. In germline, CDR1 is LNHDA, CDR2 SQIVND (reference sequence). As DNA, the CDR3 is TGTGCCAGTAGTAATCCACGGACAGCCTACGAGCAGTACTTC. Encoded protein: CASSNPRTAYEQYF.